The subject of this entry is one T cell receptor (beta chain). As processed by the authors: Reference gene primer amplification gave nucleated cell count estimates. TCRdb keeps only in-frame clones here, not all; method: immunoSEQ multiplex PCR. V, J and clone size reflect that table, while D and trimming were determined from the DNA. The table has about 140,000 clones, roughly 85% seen once. This sample was included in a study of blood T cell repertoires in COVID-19. About the research overall: Sources were T cells, B-cell-depleted T cells, or PBMCs; the material itself was cDNA or gDNA.

The V gene's germline CDR1 is KGHSH and CDR2 LQKENI. The CDR3 is 15 residues long. Unmatched junction bases numbered 1, after V lost 1 base and J lost 3 bases. This clonotype originated in a man aged 50 to 59 with acute or convalescent COVID-19. The sample comprised peripheral blood. The rearrangement links TRBV18 to TRBJ2-1; 9 bases align to TRBD1. CDR3 nucleotide sequence: TGTGCCAGCTCACCACGGACAGGGGTCTACAATGAGCAGTTCTTC. This gives the protein CASSPRTGVYNEQFF.